This T cell receptor beta chain was observed in a study of blood T cell repertoires in COVID-19. The wider study: Sites across the United States, Italy and Spain contributed samples from acute and convalescent COVID-19. PBMCs, B-cell-depleted T cells, or T cells were the source of the cDNA or gDNA that made up the material.

This clone was detected a few times. A read error may account for a junction end that differs from germline. Germline loops: CDR1 LNHDA, CDR2 SQIVND (reference sequence). The CDR3 is 15 amino acids. Sequencing was performed with immunoSEQ multiplex PCR; in TCRdb, only in-frame clones are kept and a portion is missing. The sample lists roughly 220,000 clones, approximately 86% seen once, with 3.8% in the top ten. Participant ages covered roughly 18 to 89 years across some 25 US areas. The rearrangement uses TRBV19 and TRBJ1-4, with D unclear. Sequencing was carried out using PBMCs or T cells enriched from blood (not recorded which). The clonotype originates from a woman aged 40 to 50 with acute COVID-19. CDR3 nucleotide sequence: TGTGCGAGTAGTATGTTCGTCGAGGGAGGCGAAAAACTGTTTTTT. Residues: CASSMFVEGGEKLFF.